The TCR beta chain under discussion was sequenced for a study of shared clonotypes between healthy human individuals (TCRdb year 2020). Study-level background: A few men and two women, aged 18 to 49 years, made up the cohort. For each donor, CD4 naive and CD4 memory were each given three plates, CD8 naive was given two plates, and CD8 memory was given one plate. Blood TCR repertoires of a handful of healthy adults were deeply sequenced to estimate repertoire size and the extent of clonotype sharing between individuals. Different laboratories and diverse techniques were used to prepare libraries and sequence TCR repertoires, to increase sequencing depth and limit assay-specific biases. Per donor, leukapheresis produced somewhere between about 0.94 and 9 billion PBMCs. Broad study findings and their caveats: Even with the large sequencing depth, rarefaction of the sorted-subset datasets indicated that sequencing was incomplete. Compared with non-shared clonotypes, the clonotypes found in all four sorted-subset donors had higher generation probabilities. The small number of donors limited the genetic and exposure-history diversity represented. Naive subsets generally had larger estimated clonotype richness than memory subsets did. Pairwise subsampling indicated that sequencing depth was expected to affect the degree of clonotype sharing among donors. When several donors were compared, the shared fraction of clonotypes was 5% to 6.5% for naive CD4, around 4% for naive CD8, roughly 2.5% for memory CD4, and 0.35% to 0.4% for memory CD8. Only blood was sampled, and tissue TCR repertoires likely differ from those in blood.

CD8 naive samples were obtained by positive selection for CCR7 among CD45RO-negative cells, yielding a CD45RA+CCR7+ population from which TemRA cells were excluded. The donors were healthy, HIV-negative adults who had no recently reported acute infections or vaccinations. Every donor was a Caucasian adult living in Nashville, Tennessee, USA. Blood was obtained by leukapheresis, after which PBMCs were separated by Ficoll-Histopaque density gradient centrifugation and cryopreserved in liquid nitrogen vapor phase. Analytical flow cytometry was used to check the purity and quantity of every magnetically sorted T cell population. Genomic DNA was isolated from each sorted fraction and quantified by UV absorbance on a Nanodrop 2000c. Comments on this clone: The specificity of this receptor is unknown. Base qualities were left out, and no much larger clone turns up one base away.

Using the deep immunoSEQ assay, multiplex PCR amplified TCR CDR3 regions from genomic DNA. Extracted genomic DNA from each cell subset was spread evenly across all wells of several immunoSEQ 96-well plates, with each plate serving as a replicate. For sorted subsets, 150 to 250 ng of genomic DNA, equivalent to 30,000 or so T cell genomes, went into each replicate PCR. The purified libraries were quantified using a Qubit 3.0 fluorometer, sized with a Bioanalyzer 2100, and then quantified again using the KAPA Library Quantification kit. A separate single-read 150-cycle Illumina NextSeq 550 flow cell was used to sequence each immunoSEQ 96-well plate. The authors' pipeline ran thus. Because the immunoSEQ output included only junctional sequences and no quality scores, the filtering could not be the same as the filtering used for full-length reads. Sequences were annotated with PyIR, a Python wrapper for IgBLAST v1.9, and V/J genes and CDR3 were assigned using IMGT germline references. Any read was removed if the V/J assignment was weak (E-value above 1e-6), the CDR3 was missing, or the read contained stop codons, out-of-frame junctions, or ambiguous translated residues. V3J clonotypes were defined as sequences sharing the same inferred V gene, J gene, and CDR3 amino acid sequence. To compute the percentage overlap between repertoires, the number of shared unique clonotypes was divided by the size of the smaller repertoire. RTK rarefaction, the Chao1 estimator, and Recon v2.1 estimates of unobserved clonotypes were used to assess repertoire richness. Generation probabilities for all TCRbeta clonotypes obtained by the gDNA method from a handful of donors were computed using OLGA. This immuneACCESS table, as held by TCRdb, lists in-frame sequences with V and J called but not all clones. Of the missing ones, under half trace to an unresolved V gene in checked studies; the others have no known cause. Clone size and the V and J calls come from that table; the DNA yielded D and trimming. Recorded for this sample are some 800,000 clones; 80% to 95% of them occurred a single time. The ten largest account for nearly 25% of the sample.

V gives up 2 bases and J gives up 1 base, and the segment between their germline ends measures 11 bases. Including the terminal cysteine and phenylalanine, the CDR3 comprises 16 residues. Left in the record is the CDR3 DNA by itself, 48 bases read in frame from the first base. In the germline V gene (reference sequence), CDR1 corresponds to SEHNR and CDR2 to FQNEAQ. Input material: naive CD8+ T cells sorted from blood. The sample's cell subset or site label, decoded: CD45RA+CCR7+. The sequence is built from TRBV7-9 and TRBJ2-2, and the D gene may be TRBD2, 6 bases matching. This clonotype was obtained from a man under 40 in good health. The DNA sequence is TGTGCCAGCAGCTTACCGGCTAGCGAGAACACCGGGGAGCTGTTTTTT. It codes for CASSLPASENTGELFF.